The sample holds one count of the clone carrying this TCR beta chain. With 3 bases clipped from V and 6 bases from J, the junction kept 16 bases outside the gene matches. The germline V gene encodes CDR1 KGHDR and CDR2 SFDVKD. This CDR3 region has 18 residues. Generated by immunoSEQ multiplex PCR, the TCRdb table keeps only in-frame clones and is missing some. The sample has some 230,000 clones; around 85% are singletons. This sample was included in a study of blood T cell repertoires in COVID-19. Overall study: Both acute and convalescent COVID-19 samples were obtained from the United States, Italy and Spain.

The chain carries TRBV24-1 and TRBJ1-2; 9 nucleotides agree with TRBD1. Sequencing input: PBMCs or T cells enriched from blood (not recorded which). The receptor's source is a woman between 35 and 50 years old with acute COVID-19. The CDR3 nucleotides are TGTGCCACCAGTGATCCTACTGCCCCCGGGACAGGGTATAATGGCTACACCTTC. This encodes CATSDPTAPGTGYNGYTF.